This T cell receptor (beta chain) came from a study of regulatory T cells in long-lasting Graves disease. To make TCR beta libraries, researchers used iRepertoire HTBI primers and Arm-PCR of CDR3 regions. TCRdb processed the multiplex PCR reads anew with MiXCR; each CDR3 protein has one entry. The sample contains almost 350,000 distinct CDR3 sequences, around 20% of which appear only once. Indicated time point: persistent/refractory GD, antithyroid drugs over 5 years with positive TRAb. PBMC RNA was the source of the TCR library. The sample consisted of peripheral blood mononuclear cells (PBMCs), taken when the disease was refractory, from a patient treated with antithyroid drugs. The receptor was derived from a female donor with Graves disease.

The CDR3 sequence: CASRDPNYGYTF. CDR3 coding DNA: TGTGCCAGCCGAGACCCTAACTATGGCTACACCTTC. The chain uses TRBV27 and TRBJ1-2; D is unclear. Germline CDR1 and CDR2: MNHEY and SMNVEV (reference sequence). The ends were cut back, 8 bases at V and 0 bases at J, with 7 bases in the middle. The CDR3 is 12 residues long.